This T cell receptor (beta chain) originates from a study of identical twins. Addition of a universal primer site occurred through template switching, and cDNA carried unique molecular identifiers. MiXCR, run by TCRdb on the 5' RACE reads, gives a single entry per CDR3 protein. The top ten hold roughly 3.6% of the sample, which has 200,000 to 250,000 distinct CDR3 sequences, about 7.3% seen once. Donors uniformly comprised healthy Caucasians. This clonotype has more than one count but fewer than ten. What it binds is unknown. General study findings and limits: One should note that invariant MAIT and iNKT cells could partly confound zero-insertion analyses.

Germline CDR1 is MGHRA and CDR2 is YSYEKL. V was clipped by 1 base and J by 0 bases, with 4 bases between them. The CDR3 has 14 amino acids. These data are also associated with another study on yellow fever vaccine responses in identical twins.

Sequencing input: memory (CD45RO+) T cells sorted from blood. This TCR was sampled from a young woman in good health. The chain employs TRBV4-1 and TRBJ1-5; D remains unclear. DNA of the CDR3: TGCGCCAGCAGCCAAGTGTCTAGCAATCAGCCCCAGCATTTT. Protein product: CASSQVSSNQPQHF.